This T cell receptor (beta chain) stems from a study of shared clonotypes between healthy human individuals. Whole-study context: Per-donor plates numbered three CD4 naive, three CD4 memory, two CD8 naive and one CD8 memory.

Every one of the donors was a Caucasian adult that lived in Nashville, Tennessee. The CDR3 is made up of 20 amino acids. Germline-derived CDR1 and CDR2 are MNHEY and SMNVEV (reference sequence). J gave up 5 bases and V 5 bases, and 22 bases lay outside the gene matches. Assay used: immunoSEQ multiplex PCR; TCRdb lists only in-frame clones, some missing. The data show approximately 110,000 clones, with about 70% seen just once and more than 20% held by the top ten. The receptor was isolated from a woman in her 30s in good health. The chain has TRBV27 and TRBJ2-3; 10 positions match TRBD2. The sequenced sample was memory CD8+ T cells sorted from blood. As for subset: CD45RO+ cells pooled with CCR7-negative TemRA cells. CDR3: CASSGPGPSARLAGVDTQYF. DNA of the CDR3: TGTGCCAGCAGTGGACCGGGACCGAGCGCCCGACTAGCGGGCGTAGATACGCAGTATTTT.